This T cell receptor beta chain is drawn from a study of blood T cell repertoires in COVID-19 (TCRdb year 2020). Describing the broader study: Samples from collaborators originated in the United States, Italy and Spain and spanned both the acute and convalescent phases of COVID-19. Where HLA class I and class II types were available, the types were taken from metadata supplied by the sample provider, not from assay-based typing. Samples came from the ongoing ImmuneRACE study (first 160 participants) plus 1,254 subjects from 6 global collaborators. The material from the prospective study consisted of cDNA or gDNA derived from T cells, B-cell-depleted T cells, or PBMCs. Nearly every sample came with metadata listing a de-identified subject ID, COVID-19 status, age in years and sex. The repertoires were released in a freely available public database meant as a resource for research on the immune response to SARS-CoV-2. Deeply sampled blood TCRbeta repertoires from subjects exposed to, actively infected with, or recovered from COVID-19 were included in the dataset. General study outcomes and caveats: Clinical and demographic metadata were provided uncurated, with the amount varying by source and participant.

The trim is 6 bases for V and 1 base for J, with a gap of 18 bases between the germline ends. The germline V gene specifies MGHRA as CDR1 and YSYEKL as CDR2. Taken from cysteine to phenylalanine, the CDR3 has 16 residues. Only the CDR3 part of the read is kept: 48 bases, read in frame from the first base. TCRbeta CDR3 regions were amplified from genomic DNA by means of the immunoSEQ Assay, a bias-controlled multiplex PCR. In the paper's pipeline: The number of nucleated cells in each sample was estimated by amplification of reference gene primers within the assay. To quantify the absolute abundance of each unique TCRbeta CDR3 rearrangement, sequence reads were collapsed and filtered. For each sample, productive Simpson clonality was calculated as the square root of Simpson's diversity index across productive rearrangements. The immuneACCESS repertoire file appears here via TCRdb, limited to in-frame rearrangements. These files lack a portion of the clones; in checked studies, under half of the deficit traces to unresolved V genes, and the cause of the others is not known. V and J calls and clone size are as listed in that table; D and trimming were resolved from the DNA. The sample data list about 140,000 clones, and approximately 87% of these were observed just once. The ten top clones hold over 35% of the sample.

Comments on this clone: The antigen this receptor binds is unknown. No base quality values were provided; no much bigger clone lies one nucleotide off.

Another Seattle source contributed samples from volunteer blood donors who had recovered from COVID-19. The collaborating institutions used their own protocols to collect whole blood in K2EDTA tubes. For TCRbeta analysis, collaborator samples were shipped as frozen whole blood, as isolated PBMCs, or as DNA extracted from either sample type. Material for sequencing was peripheral blood. The V and J genes are TRBV4-1 and TRBJ1-1, and possibly TRBD1, on 6 matching bases. The source is a man aged 50 to 60 who had recovered from COVID-19. The CDR3 amino acid sequence is: CASSQPRGGRNTEAFF. Here is the DNA: TGCGCCAGCAGTCAACCGAGAGGGGGACGGAACACTGAAGCTTTCTTT.